The T cell receptor (delta chain) under discussion was sequenced for a study of gamma-delta chains in newborns, infants, children. Study-level information: Microbial exposure reportedly drives polyclonal innate γδ T cell expansion after birth.

A note on this clone: With a much larger clone just one base away, this may be a read error.

This CDR3 is 20 amino acids long. Germline V gives CDR1 GEAIGNYY, CDR2 EKD. TCRdb repeated clone calling on the reads with CATT. This table has roughly 2,000 delta-chain clones, about 1% appearing once. The sample consisted of blood. The chain couples TRDV2 to TRDJ3, with TRDD3 matching over 9 bases. This sequence was found in a child who was a newborn, infant or young child, either healthy, febrile or measles-vaccinated (not recorded which). The CDR3 nucleotides read TGTGCCCGTGACACCGGCTTACTGGGGGAGAGCTCCTGGGACACCCGACAGATGTTTTTC. Amino acids: CARDTGLLGESSWDTRQMFF.